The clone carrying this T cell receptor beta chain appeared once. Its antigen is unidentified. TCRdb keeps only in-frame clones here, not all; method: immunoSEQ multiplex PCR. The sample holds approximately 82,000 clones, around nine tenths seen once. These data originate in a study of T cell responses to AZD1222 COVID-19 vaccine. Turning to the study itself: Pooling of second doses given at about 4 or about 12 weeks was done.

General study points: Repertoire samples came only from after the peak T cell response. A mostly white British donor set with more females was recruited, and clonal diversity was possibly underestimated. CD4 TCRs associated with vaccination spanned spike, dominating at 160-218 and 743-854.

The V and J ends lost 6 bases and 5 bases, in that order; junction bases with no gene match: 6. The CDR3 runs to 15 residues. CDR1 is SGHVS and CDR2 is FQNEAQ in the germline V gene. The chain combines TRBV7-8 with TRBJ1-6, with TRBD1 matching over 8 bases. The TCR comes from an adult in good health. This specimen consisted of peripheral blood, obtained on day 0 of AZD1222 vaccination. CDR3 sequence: CASRPTGDHNSPLHF. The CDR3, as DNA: TGTGCCAGCAGGCCGACAGGGGACCATAATTCACCCCTCCACTTT.